The clone carrying this TCR beta chain was detected many times. The target antigen is unknown. The record originates from a study of T cells in Graves' hyperthyroidism and ophthalmopathy. There were TCR beta CDR3 regions amplified from RNA transcripts. RT-PCR in the first round (using the HTBI primer set) targeted the TCR CDR3. MiXCR, applied by TCRdb to the multiplex PCR reads, yields one record per CDR3 protein. The sample includes approximately 510,000 distinct CDR3 sequences, around 21% of them seen just once. CDR1 is DFQATT, CDR2 SNEGSKA, per germline (reference sequence). The trim removed 1 base at V and 6 bases at J, leaving 5 bases unmatched. The CDR3 loop spans 14 amino acids. The authors obtained PBMCs from 9 to 10 ml of fresh peripheral blood. Study results and limitations: The majority of expanded thyroid clonotypes above 0.001 also appeared in blood.

The TCR sequence derives from a young man with Graves' hyperthyroidism. This chain connects TRBV20-1 to TRBJ2-7; 11 bases are shared with TRBD1. Sequencing input: blood. The CDR3 loop reads CSARARTGGVEQYF. In DNA form, the CDR3 reads TGCAGTGCTAGAGCGAGGACAGGGGGCGTCGAGCAGTACTTC.